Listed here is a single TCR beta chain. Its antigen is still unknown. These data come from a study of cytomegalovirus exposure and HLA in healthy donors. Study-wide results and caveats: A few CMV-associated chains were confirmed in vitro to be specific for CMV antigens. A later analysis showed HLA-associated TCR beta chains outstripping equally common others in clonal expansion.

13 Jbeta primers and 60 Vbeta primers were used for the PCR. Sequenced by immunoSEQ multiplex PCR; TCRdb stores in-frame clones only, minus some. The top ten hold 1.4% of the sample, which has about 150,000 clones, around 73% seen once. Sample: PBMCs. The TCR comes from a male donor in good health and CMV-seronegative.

The DNA of the CDR3 is TGTGCCAGCAGCTTATCCGCGGGGGGGCGTAGGGGGGACGGCTACACCTTC. It encodes CASSLSAGGRRGDGYTF. The rearrangement joins TRBV7-2 to TRBJ1-2; weak D call: TRBD1 (6 bases). The CDR3 covers 17 residues. The V end was cut by 2 bases, the J end by 8 bases, with 24 bases between. The germline CDR1 and CDR2 sequences are SGHTA and FQGNSA.